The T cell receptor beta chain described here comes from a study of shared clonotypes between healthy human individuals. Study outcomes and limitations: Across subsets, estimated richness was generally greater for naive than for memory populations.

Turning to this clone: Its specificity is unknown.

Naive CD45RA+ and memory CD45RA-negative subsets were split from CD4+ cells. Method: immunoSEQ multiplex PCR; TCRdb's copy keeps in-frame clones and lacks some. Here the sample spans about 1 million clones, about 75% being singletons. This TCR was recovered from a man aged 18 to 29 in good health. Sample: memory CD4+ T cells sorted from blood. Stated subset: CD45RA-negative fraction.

CDR3 protein: CASSSPDRVHTDTQYF. The CDR3, as DNA: TGTGCCAGCAGTTCTCCAGACAGGGTCCACACAGATACGCAGTATTTT. The genes are TRBV13 and TRBJ2-3; 7 nucleotides align to TRBD1. The CDR3 is 16 amino acids. The germline gives CDR1 PRHDT, CDR2 FYEKMQ (reference sequence). V shed 6 bases and J 2 bases; nucleotides not matched to a gene: 11. Full variable domain (missing parts from reference TRBV13 and TRBJ2-3): AAGVIQSPRHLIKEKRETATLKCYPIPRHDTVYWYQQGPGQDPQFLISFYEKMQSDKGSIPDRFSAQQFSDYHSELNMSSLELGDSALYFCASSSPDRVHTDTQYFGPGTRLTVL.